These 27 T cell receptor beta chains were all obtained from the same sample, sequenced in a study of cytomegalovirus exposure and HLA in healthy donors. Use of 60 Vbeta and 13 Jbeta primers characterized the PCR. Sequenced by immunoSEQ multiplex PCR; TCRdb stores in-frame clones only, minus some. The sample gives around 150,000 clones, around 85% of which show up once; around 4.1% is in the top ten. Input material: PBMCs. The receptors here all came from a man aged 40-55 years in good health and CMV-seropositive.

This rearrangement joins TRBV19 to TRBJ1-5, with 8 bases that match TRBD1. V lost 7 bases, J lost 7 bases, and 9 bases stayed unmatched. CDR3 length equals 14 residues. CDR1 is LNHDA and CDR2 is SQIVND in the germline V gene (reference sequence). The DNA of the CDR3 is TGTGCCAGTAACCCCGGACAGGGTTACCAGCCCCAGCATTTT. Translation: CASNPGQGYQPQHF.

The genes are TRBV6-6 and TRBJ2-1, with D perhaps TRBD1 (5 bases). With 2 bases removed from V and 3 bases from J, the gap between germline ends came to 8 bases. Germline values: CDR1 MNHNY, CDR2 SVGAGI (reference sequence). This CDR3 comprises 14 residues. The CDR3 DNA follows: TGTGCCAGCAGTTACCGGACAAGCTACAATGAGCAGTTCTTC. Amino acids: CASSYRTSYNEQFF.

The gene calls are TRBV6-1 and TRBJ1-5, with TRBD1 identical over 8 bases. The V segment lost 6 bases and the J segment 6 bases; nucleotides outside the gene matches: 10. The length of the CDR3 is 15 residues. Germline values: CDR1 MNHNS, CDR2 SASEGT. The CDR3 spells CASRWDRWDSQPQHF. CDR3 bases: TGTGCCAGCAGGTGGGACAGGTGGGACAGTCAGCCCCAGCATTTT.

The J gene is TRBJ2-6, the V gene TRBV7-8; the match to TRBD2 covers 8 bases. The CDR3 contains 17 residues. V lost 7 bases and J lost 0; bases outside the gene matches: 8. Germline values: CDR1 SGHVS, CDR2 FQNEAQ. The CDR3 sequence is CASTARSGSSGANVLTF. CDR3 bases: TGTGCCAGCACCGCCAGGAGCGGGAGCTCTGGGGCCAACGTCCTGACTTTC.

The chain is built from TRBV19 and TRBJ2-1; D is unresolved. CDR1 is LNHDA and CDR2 is SQIVND in the germline V gene (reference sequence). The CDR3 is 16 residues long. The V and J ends lost 7 bases and 0 bases respectively, with 16 bases between them. The CDR3 coding sequence is TGTGCCAGTAAATTATTCAGCGAGAGCTCCTACAATGAGCAGTTCTTC. As protein: CASKLFSESSYNEQFF.

The V call is TRBV6-6, the J call TRBJ2-7; the D gene is possibly TRBD1 (5 bases). The CDR3 is 14 amino acids. V gave up 2 bases and J gave up 2 bases, with 10 bases separating them. Germline V gene lookup returns CDR1 MNHNY and CDR2 SVGAGI (reference sequence). CDR3 sequence (DNA): TGTGCCAGCAGTTACCCCGACAGACCCTACGAGCAGTACTTC. This encodes CASSYPDRPYEQYF.

This chain links TRBV27 with TRBJ2-1; 7 bases agree with TRBD2. Trimming at V came to 3 bases and at J to 9 bases, leaving 2 bases not matched to a gene. Germline V CDR1 and CDR2: MNHEY, SMNVEV (reference sequence). There are 12 residues in the CDR3. The CDR3 protein is CASSLGGSEQFF. The CDR3 nucleotides read TGTGCCAGCAGTTTGGGCGGGAGTGAGCAGTTCTTC.

This chain uses TRBV11-3 with TRBJ2-5; 7 bases agree with TRBD2. The V segment lost 2 bases and the J segment 4 bases; nucleotides outside the gene matches: 1. This CDR3 comprises 13 residues. Germline CDR1 is SGHNT and CDR2 is YENEEA. The CDR3 region is CASSLREGETQYF. DNA of the CDR3: TGTGCCAGCAGCTTAAGGGAGGGAGAGACCCAGTACTTC.

This chain joins TRBV19 and TRBJ1-4; possibly TRBD1 for D (6 bases). The CDR3 length is 18 residues. The germline CDR1 and CDR2 sequences are LNHDA and SQIVND (reference sequence). Between the trimmed V and J ends, which lost 3 bases and 4 bases, there was a span of 21 bases. This CDR3 reads CASSISRGWGHLNEKLFF. The CDR3 bases are TGTGCCAGTAGTATCTCCAGGGGCTGGGGTCACCTTAATGAAAAACTGTTTTTT.

This clone was recorded only once. The chain uses TRBV27 and TRBJ2-2; D might be TRBD1 (6 bases). Germline V gene lookup returns CDR1 MNHEY and CDR2 SMNVEV (reference sequence). There are 14 residues in the CDR3. V was pared by 9 bases and J by 4 bases, with 15 bases between. The CDR3 region is CASRVQGITGELFF. The CDR3 nucleotides are TGTGCCAGTAGGGTCCAGGGGATCACCGGGGAGCTGTTTTTT.

V and J are TRBV30 and TRBJ1-3; D is ambiguous. V was cut by 0 bases and J by 5 bases, with 5 bases left in between. CDR3 size: 12 residues. CDR1 and CDR2 (germline): GTSNPN, SVGIG (reference sequence). The CDR3 sequence is CAWSVPRNTIYF. Written as DNA, the CDR3 is TGTGCCTGGAGTGTACCTAGAAACACCATATATTTT. Drawing the rest from reference TRBV30 and TRBJ1-3, the complete variable domain is SQTIHQWPATLVQPVGSPLSLECTVEGTSNPNLYWYRQAAGRGLQLLFYSVGIGQISSEVPQNLSASRPQDRQFILSSKKLLLSDSGFYLCAWSVPRNTIYFGEGSWLTVV.

The rearrangement uses TRBV9 and TRBJ1-2; D perhaps matches TRBD1 (5 bases). The CDR3 has 14 residues. Trimming removed 4 bases at V and 5 bases at J, with 15 bases between. The V gene's germline CDR1 is SGDLS and CDR2 YYNGEE. CDR3 loop: CASSSLGGGYGYTF. CDR3 in DNA: TGTGCCAGCAGCTCCCTTGGGGGGGGATATGGCTACACCTTC. Complete variable domain (other parts from reference TRBV9 and TRBJ1-2): DSGVTQTPKHLITATGQRVTLRCSPRSGDLSVYWYQQSLDQGLQFLIQYYNGEERAKGNILERFSAQQFPDLHSELNLSSLELGDSALYFCASSSLGGGYGYTFGSGTRLTVV.

This sequence joins TRBV19 and TRBJ2-5; D is possibly TRBD2 (5 bases). Germline V CDR1 and CDR2: LNHDA, SQIVND (reference sequence). The CDR3 extends over 14 amino acids. Trimming removed 5 bases from V and 2 bases from J, with 12 bases in between. CDR3 in amino acids: CASSGVAIQETQYF. CDR3 DNA: TGTGCCAGTAGTGGAGTAGCGATTCAAGAGACCCAGTACTTC. Full variable domain (rest looked up from reference TRBV19 and TRBJ2-5): DGGITQSPKYLFRKEGQNVTLSCEQNLNHDAMYWYRQDPGQGLRLIYYSQIVNDFQKGDIAEGYSVSREKKESFPLTVTSAQKNPTAFYLCASSGVAIQETQYFGPGTRLLVL.

The chain recombines TRBV5-1 with TRBJ2-7; 10 nucleotides align to TRBD1. Germline V gene data show CDR1 as SGHRS and CDR2 as YFSETQ. Losses at the gene ends were 4 bases for V and 5 bases for J; bases not matched to a gene: 6. The CDR3 is made up of 14 amino acids. The CDR3 protein is CASSPRDRGHEQYF. CDR3 in DNA: TGCGCCAGCAGCCCTCGGGACAGGGGCCACGAGCAGTACTTC.

This clone was counted between two and nine times. The chain couples TRBV18 to TRBJ2-3; D remains unclear. The V gene lost 3 bases and the J gene lost 2 bases, with 9 bases spanning the gap. This CDR3 contains 14 residues. Germline V gene sequence: CDR1 KGHSH, CDR2 LQKENI. The DNA of the CDR3 is TGTGCCAGCTCACCCGTCACAGACACAGATACGCAGTATTTT. Translated: CASSPVTDTDTQYF.

The rearrangement links TRBV29-1 to TRBJ2-7; 8 bases are shared with TRBD2. Per the germline V gene, CDR1 is SQVTM and CDR2 is ANQGSEA. The CDR3 has 13 amino acids. V was clipped by 6 bases and J by 4 bases; unmatched bases: 8. DNA for the CDR3: TGCAGCGTGTTTAGCGGGGCCGTTTACGAGCAGTACTTC. Protein sequence: CSVFSGAVYEQYF.

The rearrangement joins TRBV18 to TRBJ1-5; a possible D gene is TRBD1 (5 bases). This CDR3 has 17 amino acids. Trimming took 2 bases from V and 0 from J, leaving 14 bases between them. The germline V gene encodes CDR1 KGHSH and CDR2 LQKENI. The CDR3 DNA follows: TGTGCCAGCTCACCAAGTTCGGGCAGGGTTAGCAATCAGCCCCAGCATTTT. As protein: CASSPSSGRVSNQPQHF.

This CDR3 reads CASSLESGYNEQFF. CDR3 sequence (DNA): TGCGCCAGCAGCTTAGAGAGCGGATACAATGAGCAGTTCTTC. This chain connects TRBV5-1 to TRBJ2-1, with D possibly being TRBD2 (5 bases). The germline V gene encodes CDR1 SGHRS and CDR2 YFSETQ. Trimming stripped 2 bases from V and 4 bases from J, with 10 bases between. The CDR3 is 14 amino acids.

This CDR3 is CASSVGGGAVYGYTF. In DNA, the CDR3 is TGTGCCAGCAGCGTAGGAGGGGGGGCGGTTTATGGCTACACCTTC. The chain joins TRBV9 to TRBJ1-2, with D possibly matching TRBD1 (6 bases). V dropped 0 bases and J dropped 5 bases, with 14 bases sitting between them. From germline, CDR1 is SGDLS and CDR2 YYNGEE. The CDR3 extends over 15 amino acids. Drawing the rest from reference TRBV9 and TRBJ1-2, the complete variable domain is DSGVTQTPKHLITATGQRVTLRCSPRSGDLSVYWYQQSLDQGLQFLIQYYNGEERAKGNILERFSAQQFPDLHSELNLSSLELGDSALYFCASSVGGGAVYGYTFGSGTRLTVV.

Here the CDR3 DNA reads TGTGCCAGTGACGATGAGGGGGAATGGAACGAGCAGTACTTC. This gives the protein CASDDEGEWNEQYF. The J gene is TRBJ2-7, the V gene TRBV6-1; D might be TRBD1 (6 bases). The CDR3 extends over 14 amino acids. The V gene lost 9 bases and the J gene lost 5 bases, with 20 bases spanning the gap. The germline gives CDR1 MNHNS, CDR2 SASEGT.

The V gene is TRBV25-1, the J gene TRBJ2-5; TRBD2 might be the D (6 bases). The CDR3 extends over 14 amino acids. Germline V gene data show CDR1 as MGHDK and CDR2 as SYGVNS. With 3 bases removed from V and 9 bases from J, the gap between germline ends came to 17 bases. DNA for the CDR3: TGTGCCAGCAGTGATCCAGGCCCCTGGGGGGCCCAGTACTTC. Translating gives CASSDPGPWGAQYF.

The chain recombines TRBV7-9 with TRBJ1-3, with TRBD1 identical over 8 bases. The germline gives CDR1 SEHNR, CDR2 FQNEAQ (reference sequence). There are 15 residues in the CDR3. Losses at the gene ends were 1 base for V and 5 bases for J; bases not matched to a gene: 4. The DNA of the CDR3 is TGTGCCAGCAGCTTAGGACCAGGGGGCAGAAACACCATATATTTT. Translation: CASSLGPGGRNTIYF.

This clone was seen a single time. The rearrangement links TRBV7-9 to TRBJ1-1, with a weak D call TRBD1 (5 bases). V lost 4 bases and J 1 base, leaving 10 bases between the germline ends. The length of the CDR3 is 14 residues. Germline-derived CDR1 and CDR2 are SEHNR and FQNEAQ (reference sequence). In nucleotides, the CDR3 is TGTGCCAGCAGCTCGACGACAGCGAACACTGAAGCTTTCTTT. Its translation is CASSSTTANTEAFF.

The chain joins TRBV19 to TRBJ2-2; 9 bases are shared with TRBD1. The CDR3 is 15 residues long. The germline V gene has CDR1 LNHDA and CDR2 SQIVND (reference sequence). Germline trimming cut 4 bases from V and 4 bases from J; bases unmatched to any gene: 4. CDR3 nucleotides: TGTGCCAGTAGTACCGGACAGGGGTTCACCGGGGAGCTGTTTTTT. It yields the protein CASSTGQGFTGELFF.

The V call is TRBV15, the J call TRBJ2-2, with D possibly matching TRBD1 (6 bases). The germline V and J ends were trimmed by 0 bases and 0 bases, with 14 bases remaining between them. The CDR3 spans 18 residues. Germline-derived CDR1 and CDR2 are LNHNV and YYDKDF (reference sequence). The CDR3 protein is CATSRDLGTTANTGELFF. In nucleotides, the CDR3 is TGTGCCACCAGCAGAGATCTAGGGACAACTGCGAACACCGGGGAGCTGTTTTTT.

V usage is TRBV15 and J usage is TRBJ1-2; 8 bases map to TRBD1. V was pared by 0 bases and J by 1 base, with 1 base of the junction left unmatched. This CDR3 region has 15 residues. The germline V gene encodes CDR1 LNHNV and CDR2 YYDKDF (reference sequence). The CDR3 bases are TGTGCCACCAGCAGAGATACAGGGGGTAACTATGGCTACACCTTC. The encoded protein is CATSRDTGGNYGYTF.

J is TRBJ2-2 and V is TRBV7-8; 7 bases agree with TRBD2. The CDR3 totals 16 residues. Germline V lookup: CDR1 SGHVS, CDR2 FQNEAQ. The trim removed 4 bases at V and 1 base at J, leaving 6 bases unmatched. Here the CDR3 DNA reads TGTGCCAGCAGCTGGACCGGGACTAAGAACACCGGGGAGCTGTTTTTT. Translated: CASSWTGTKNTGELFF.